This T cell receptor (beta chain) was obtained from a study of blood T cell repertoires in COVID-19. Overall study context: Sources were T cells, B-cell-depleted T cells, or PBMCs; the material itself was cDNA or gDNA.

This clone showed up just once. Germline CDR1 and CDR2: SGHVS and FNYEAQ. V lost 5 bases and J lost 2; bases outside the gene matches: 9. CDR3 size: 16 residues. Original processing methods: Estimates of nucleated cell counts were drawn from the amplification of reference gene primers. Assay: immunoSEQ multiplex PCR; the TCRdb copy retains only in-frame clones and omits some. That table furnishes V, J and clone size, whereas the DNA furnished D and trimming. The table has hundreds of thousands of clones, 80% to 90% seen once. This rearrangement joins TRBV7-6 to TRBJ1-3, with 7 nucleotides matching TRBD1. The sequenced sample was peripheral blood. The source is a woman under 40 with COVID-19, enrolled during active disease. The CDR3 reads CASSPDRVSTGNTIYF. In DNA, the CDR3 is TGTGCCAGCAGCCCAGACAGGGTATCTACTGGAAACACCATATATTTT.